This entry describes one T cell receptor beta chain. Its antigen is unidentified. Healthy individuals of Caucasian origin from Russia, aged about 6 to 100, served as donors. Primers used in a second PCR of roughly 6 to 12 cycles were a sample-barcoded 5' primer and a J-beta primer mix. TCRdb used MiXCR to reprocess the 5' RACE reads, holding one entry per CDR3 protein. Among hundreds of thousands of distinct CDR3 sequences listed, 29% were seen once. Germline CDR1 MNHEY, CDR2 SVGEGT. CDR3 length: 16 residues. V lost 2 bases and J lost 4, with 15 bases in between. This sample is drawn from a study of blood T cells in healthy people across ages. Notes on the study in general: Naive T cell percentage strongly correlated with TCR beta diversity.

Sample: blood. This receptor was taken from a woman older than 75 in good health. The genes are TRBV6-2 or TRBV6-3 and TRBJ1-5; D is unclear. Here the CDR3 reads CASSYPWSAKNQPQHF. In nucleotides, the CDR3 is TGTGCCAGCAGTTACCCCTGGTCGGCTAAAAATCAGCCCCAGCATTTT.